The source of this T cell receptor (beta chain) is a study of T cells in Graves' hyperthyroidism and ophthalmopathy. Points from the study as a whole: Blood also showed most of the thyroid clonotypes that were expanded above 0.001. Ophthalmopathy got predicted by the model a median around 6.6 months before its onset.

No progression to ophthalmopathy during 18 months of follow-up defined stable disease. Exclusion followed for patients with uncontrolled infection, other autoimmune disease, pregnancy or lactation. Many counts were recorded for this clonotype. As yet, its antigen is unknown. The CDR3 runs to 13 residues. Germline V gene data show CDR1 as SQVTM and CDR2 as ANQGSEA. Trimming removed 7 bases from V and 8 bases from J; junction bases left unmatched: 12. Amplification targeted TCR beta CDR3 regions from RNA transcripts. When the TCR CDR3 underwent first-round RT-PCR, the HTBI primer set was used. TCRdb called the multiplex PCR reads again in MiXCR, with one record for every CDR3 protein. The sample comprises roughly 700,000 distinct CDR3 sequences, approximately 14% of which are singletons, and roughly 10% rests with the top ten.

The chain joins TRBV29-1 to TRBJ1-2, with 8 bases identical to TRBD1. The source of this sequence is a woman aged 18-35 years with Graves' hyperthyroidism. Sequencing input: blood. Written as DNA, the CDR3 is TGCAGCGGAAGGACAGGGAAGTCGGGCGGCTACACCTTC. Protein product: CSGRTGKSGGYTF.